This entry describes one T cell receptor (beta chain). This specimen belongs to a study of T cell changes during pregnancy in multiple sclerosis. Sequencing used immunoSEQ multiplex PCR; TCRdb keeps in-frame clones, though not all of them. The table shows more than 95,000 clones, with approximately 95% occurring only once. Trimming cost V 8 bases and J 5 bases; bases outside gene matches: 13. Germline loops: CDR1 MNHEY, CDR2 SVGAGI. There are 15 residues in the CDR3. The sequence derives from a female donor with multiple sclerosis, enrolled in a pregnancy study. The chain uses TRBV6-5 and TRBJ2-5; 8 bases fit TRBD1. The input for sequencing was peripheral blood, taken after pregnancy. CDR3 sequence (DNA): TGTGCCAGCTCACCAAGGACAGGGTCGGTCGAGACCCAGTACTTC. As protein: CASSPRTGSVETQYF.